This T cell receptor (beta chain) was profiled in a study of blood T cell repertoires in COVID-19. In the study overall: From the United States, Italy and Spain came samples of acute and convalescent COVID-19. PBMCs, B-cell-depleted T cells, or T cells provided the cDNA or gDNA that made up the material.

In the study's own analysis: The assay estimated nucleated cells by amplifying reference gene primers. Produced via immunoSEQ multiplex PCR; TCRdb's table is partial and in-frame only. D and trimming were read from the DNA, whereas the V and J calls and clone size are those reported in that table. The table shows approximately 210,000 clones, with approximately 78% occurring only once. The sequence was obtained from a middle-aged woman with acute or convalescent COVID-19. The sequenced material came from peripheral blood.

In DNA, the CDR3 is TGCGCCAGCAGCTTGGATGGACAGAGCAGTACCGGGGAGCTGTTTTTT. This encodes CASSLDGQSSTGELFF. The J gene is TRBJ2-2, the V gene TRBV5-1; possible D gene TRBD1, 6 bases. Germline V gene lookup returns CDR1 SGHRS and CDR2 YFSETQ. V was trimmed by 0 bases and J by 5 bases, leaving 14 bases between them. There are 16 residues in the CDR3.